This T cell receptor beta chain is from a study of OX40 agonist ivuxolimab in advanced cancers. Looking at the study overall: An agonistic human IgG2 monoclonal antibody against OX40 (CD134) was given. The dose-escalation cohort was about 87% male, with a mean age of 60 years, ranging about 23 to 90. Study-wide results and caveats: On average, CD8+ T cells showed a greater number of expanded clones than CD4+.

Sampling of blood occurred at baseline, cycle 4 day 1, and cycle 7 day 1. Generated by immunoSEQ multiplex PCR, the TCRdb table keeps only in-frame clones and is missing some. The table records more than 95,000 clones, about 90% of them present only once. V was cut by 3 bases and J by 7 bases, with 9 bases left in between. The CDR3 consists of 12 residues. The V gene's germline CDR1 is SGHTA and CDR2 FQGNSA. To note about this clone: Antigen specificity is unknown.

The specimen comprised CD4+ or CD8+ T cells sorted from blood, sampled in a trial of the OX40 agonist ivuxolimab. This rearrangement joins TRBV7-2 to TRBJ1-2; possibly TRBD1 for D (6 bases). The TCR sequence derives from an adult with an advanced solid tumor such as melanoma, head and neck, liver or kidney cancer. As DNA, the CDR3 is TGTGCCAGCAGCTTGACAGGTCTTGGCTACACCTTC. Amino acids: CASSLTGLGYTF.